One and the same sample provided the 14 T cell receptor beta chains below, sequenced in a study of CD8 T cells in Susac syndrome. With random hexamers, reverse transcription was performed on about 0.5 to 1 ug of RNA. In TCRdb, the immunoSEQ multiplex PCR reads were re-called with MiXCR into one record per CDR3 protein. This sample has approximately 75,000 distinct CDR3 sequences, with 95% found just once. Sequences were obtained from CD8+ T cells from PBMCs. The source of these receptors is a human donor in good health.

This clonotype was detected only once. The chain couples TRBV9 to TRBJ2-2, with 8 bases fitting TRBD2. The germline CDR1 and CDR2 sequences are SGDLS and YYNGEE. Trimming removed 0 bases from V and 1 base from J; junction bases left unmatched: 5. The CDR3 runs 17 residues. CDR3 residues: CASSVAAGGKNTGELFF. DNA of the CDR3: TGTGCCAGCAGCGTAGCGGCGGGGGGTAAGAACACCGGGGAGCTGTTTTTT.

The rearrangement joins TRBV5-6 to TRBJ2-2; D might be TRBD1 (5 bases). CDR1 and CDR2 (germline): SGHDT, YYEEEE. CDR3 length: 15 residues. V was cut by 4 bases and J by 5 bases, with 15 bases left in between. The CDR3 coding sequence is TGTGCCAGCAGCCTGATAACAGGACCGACCGGGGAGCTGTTTTTT. Its protein product is CASSLITGPTGELFF.

The chain recombines TRBV29-1 with TRBJ1-1, with D tentatively TRBD1 (5 bases). Germline CDR1 is SQVTM and CDR2 is ANQGSEA. CDR3 length equals 11 residues. The V gene lost 8 bases and the J gene lost 8 bases, with 15 bases spanning the gap. The CDR3 sequence is CSTPRAGEAFF. DNA for the CDR3: TGCAGCACACCAAGGGCAGGGGAAGCTTTCTTT. Complete variable domain (other parts from reference TRBV29-1 and TRBJ1-1): SAVISQKPSRDICQRGTSLTIQCQVDSQVTMMFWYRQQPGQSLTLIATANQGSEATYESGFVIDKFPISRPNLTFSTLTVSNMSPEDSSIYLCSTPRAGEAFFGQGTRLTVV.

The chain carries TRBV5-1 and TRBJ2-1; 7 bases line up with TRBD2. The CDR3 has 18 amino acids. Germline V gene sequence: CDR1 SGHRS, CDR2 YFSETQ. The V and J ends lost 9 bases and 6 bases, in that order; junction bases with no gene match: 24. The CDR3 spells CATDSDRARSGDPNEQFF. CDR3 coding DNA: TGCGCCACCGACTCCGATAGGGCCAGGAGCGGGGACCCCAATGAGCAGTTCTTC.

The V and J genes are TRBV7-3 and TRBJ1-1; perhaps TRBD1 as D (5 bases). The germline gives CDR1 SGHTA, CDR2 FQGTGA. The CDR3 loop spans 13 amino acids. Trimming cost V 4 bases and J 11 bases, with 17 bases left between them. As DNA, the CDR3 is TGTGCCAGCAGCTGGGACGGGCTTTCGCGGGCTTTCTTT. Protein product: CASSWDGLSRAFF.

This rearrangement joins TRBV3-1 to TRBJ2-1, with D perhaps being TRBD1 or TRBD2 (6 bases each). Germline assignment: CDR1 LGHDT and CDR2 YNNKEL (reference sequence). Trimming shortened V by 2 bases and J by 3 bases, and 11 bases separated the two germline ends. CDR3 length: 15 amino acids. Here the CDR3 DNA reads TGTGCCAGCAGCCAACCGGGGGCCGGCTACAATGAGCAGTTCTTC. Protein sequence: CASSQPGAGYNEQFF.

As DNA, the CDR3 is TGCAGCGCAGACAGGAGCTCCTACAATGAGCAGTTCTTC. Residues: CSADRSSYNEQFF. V gene TRBV29-1 combines with J gene TRBJ2-1; D perhaps matches TRBD1 (6 bases). CDR1 is SQVTM, CDR2 ANQGSEA, per germline. The CDR3 extends over 13 amino acids. The V end lost 7 bases, the J end lost 0 bases, and 10 bases lay between the germline ends.

For the CDR3, the DNA is TGTGCCTGGAGTCAGGGGACGGGGGGGACTGAAGCTTTCTTT. Protein sequence: CAWSQGTGGTEAFF. V is TRBV30 and J is TRBJ1-1; maybe TRBD1 (6 bases). This CDR3 is 14 amino acids long. V shed 2 bases and J shed 5 bases, with 15 bases lying between them. CDR1 and CDR2 (germline): GTSNPN, SVGIG (reference sequence).

The genes are TRBV4-1 and TRBJ2-1; the match to TRBD2 covers 7 bases. The CDR3 covers 14 residues. Germline CDR1 reads MGHRA; CDR2 reads YSYEKL. Trimming removed 4 bases from V and 12 bases from J; junction bases left unmatched: 12. DNA of the CDR3: TGCGCCAGCAGCCTGGGTGTCAGGGACTATGGGCAGTTCTTC. Protein: CASSLGVRDYGQFF.

The gene calls are TRBV28 and TRBJ1-1; perhaps TRBD1 as D (5 bases). This CDR3 is built from 15 residues. The germline V gene encodes CDR1 MDHEN and CDR2 SYDVKM. The V gene lost 4 bases and the J gene lost 2 bases, with 14 bases spanning the gap. This CDR3 is CASSYPRGVNTEAFF. The CDR3, as DNA: TGTGCCAGCAGTTACCCGCGAGGGGTAAACACTGAAGCTTTCTTT.

The chain joins TRBV3-1 to TRBJ1-2; perhaps TRBD1 as D (6 bases). V was shortened by 7 bases and J by 4 bases, with 16 bases between the two germline ends. The length of the CDR3 is 14 residues. Germline lookup yields CDR1 LGHDT and CDR2 YNNKEL (reference sequence). CDR3 DNA sequence: TGTGCCAGCACCGACGGGGGGGGCCGCTATGGCTACACCTTC. Translating it yields CASTDGGGRYGYTF.

The V call is TRBV29-1, the J call TRBJ2-1, with no clear D. The CDR3 is 11 residues long. CDR1 and CDR2 (germline): SQVTM, ANQGSEA. Trimming took off 2 bases at V and 7 bases at J, with 6 bases between the two ends. CDR3 sequence: CSVESQNEQFF. DNA for the CDR3: TGCAGCGTTGAATCCCAGAATGAGCAGTTCTTC.

The CDR3 spells CASSSGTSDTYEQYV. In DNA, the CDR3 is TGTGCCAGCAGCTCCGGGACTAGCGATACCTACGAGCAGTACGTC. The J gene is TRBJ2-7, the V gene TRBV7-9; 10 bases match TRBD2. J gave up 2 bases and V 4 bases, and 5 bases lay outside the gene matches. The CDR3 consists of 15 residues. CDR1 is SEHNR and CDR2 is FQNEAQ in the germline V gene (reference sequence).

The chain uses TRBV29-1 and TRBJ2-2; D not resolved. V lost 2 bases and J lost 6, with 7 bases in between. This CDR3 contains 12 residues. The germline CDR1 and CDR2 sequences are SQVTM and ANQGSEA. CDR3 protein: CSVELPSGELFF. The DNA for the CDR3 is TGCAGCGTTGAACTTCCATCCGGGGAGCTGTTTTTT.